Listed below are T cell receptor beta chains from one sample, sequenced in a study of patients and donors after allogeneic stem cell transplantation. One entry per CDR3 protein, called by TCRdb with MiXCR from the RT-PCR reads. The data hold about a million distinct CDR3 sequences, with roughly 18% observed a single time. The source material was blood, either unsorted or a sorted T cell fraction (not recorded which). These receptors all come from a human donor who was either an allogeneic HSCT recipient or a stem cell or donor lymphocyte infusion donor (not recorded which). It is not recorded whose cells these are; they may come from a transplant donor. The CDR3 runs from the conserved cysteine through the conserved F or W. Fields, in order: J gene, V gene, D gene, clone size, CDR3 protein, CDR3 DNA. The D gene is left open where the match is weak. Rows may omit the clone size; those that give it use once, few, many or a size class.

TRBJ2-7,TRBV14,-,-,CASSPGLTSYEQYF,TGTGCCAGCAGCCCCGGCCTGACCAGCTACGAGCAGTACTTC
TRBJ2-7,TRBV20-1,-,few,CSARDPFYEQYF,TGCAGTGCTAGAGACCCCTTCTACGAGCAGTACTTC
TRBJ2-7,TRBV24-1,TRBD2,-,CATSDSLLAEQYF,TGTGCCACCAGTGATTCGTTACTAGCGGAGCAGTACTTC
TRBJ1-1,TRBV5-1,-,few,CASSSQEGNTEAFF,TGCGCCAGCAGCAGTCAGGAGGGGAACACTGAAGCTTTCTTT
TRBJ1-2,TRBV20-1,-,-,CSAMGDRSGYGYTF,TGCAGTGCCATGGGGGATCGCAGTGGCTATGGCTACACCTTC
TRBJ2-1,TRBV4-2,-,-,CASSQDAGASYNEQFF,TGTGCCAGCAGCCAAGATGCGGGGGCATCCTACAATGAGCAGTTCTTC
TRBJ2-7,TRBV12-3/TRBV12-4,-,many,CASSFGVLAEQYF,TGTGCCAGCAGTTTTGGGGTTTTGGCCGAGCAGTACTTC
TRBJ1-2,TRBV6-1,-,many,CASSPGTPNYGYTF,TGTGCCAGCAGCCCCGGGACACCTAACTATGGCTACACCTTC
TRBJ2-2,TRBV10-3,TRBD1,-,CAIRGQGQSGELFF,TGTGCCATCAGGGGACAGGGCCAAAGTGGGGAGCTGTTTTTT
TRBJ2-5,TRBV29-1,TRBD1,few,CSVWQQGQETQYF,TGCAGCGTTTGGCAACAGGGGCAAGAGACCCAGTACTTC
TRBJ1-1,TRBV14,TRBD1,few,CASRAGTGLEAFF,TGTGCCAGCAGGGCCGGGACAGGTCTTGAAGCTTTCTTT
TRBJ2-7,TRBV4-1,-,-,CASSQVPTVFQYF,TGCGCCAGCAGCCAAGTTCCCACCGTCTTCCAGTACTTC
TRBJ1-5,TRBV7-2,-,few,CASSSRTNQPQHF,TGTGCCAGCAGCTCAAGGACCAATCAGCCCCAGCATTTT
TRBJ2-4,TRBV27,-,-,CASSSLGRRLQYF,TGTGCCAGCAGTTCTCTTGGGAGGAGACTACAGTACTTC
TRBJ2-1,TRBV12-3/TRBV12-4,TRBD2,-,CASSPQGLAGSGSSYNEQFF,TGTGCCAGCAGCCCCCAGGGACTAGCGGGTAGCGGGTCCTCCTACAATGAGCAGTTCTTC
TRBJ2-1,TRBV27,TRBD2,-,CASSRPRTGGGDEQFF,TGTGCCAGCAGCCGACCGAGGACGGGAGGGGGGGATGAGCAGTTCTTC
TRBJ2-2,TRBV3-1,-,-,CASSPLAGAFTGELFF,TGTGCCAGCAGCCCCCTGGCGGGGGCGTTCACCGGGGAGCTGTTTTTT
TRBJ1-1,TRBV19,-,-,CASSIGPVAEAFF,TGTGCCAGTAGTATCGGACCGGTGGCTGAAGCTTTCTTT
TRBJ2-5,TRBV10-3,TRBD2,-,CAISKTSGRSYETQYF,TGTGCCATCAGCAAGACTAGCGGGAGGTCGTATGAGACCCAGTACTTC
TRBJ2-2,TRBV11-1,-,-,CASSPPDRNTGELFF,TGTGCCAGCAGCCCGCCGGACAGGAACACCGGGGAGCTGTTTTTT
TRBJ1-3,TRBV9,-,few,CASSVGPSSGNTIYF,TGTGCCAGCAGCGTAGGGCCGAGCTCTGGAAACACCATATATTTT
TRBJ2-5,TRBV20-1,-,few,CSAPGRLETQYF,TGCAGTGCTCCTGGCCGCCTGGAGACCCAGTACTTC
TRBJ2-3,TRBV12-3/TRBV12-4,-,-,CASSFERPDTQYF,TGTGCCAGCAGTTTCGAACGGCCAGATACGCAGTATTTT
TRBJ1-1,TRBV18,-,few,CASSPPGGREAFF,TGTGCCAGCTCACCACCCGGGGGCAGGGAAGCTTTCTTT
TRBJ2-2,TRBV5-6,TRBD2,-,CASRGGGRDTGELFF,TGTGCCAGCAGGGGCGGGGGGCGAGACACCGGGGAGCTGTTTTTT
TRBJ1-5,TRBV2,-,-,CASSEVLGVNQPQHF,TGTGCCAGCAGTGAAGTATTGGGGGTCAATCAGCCCCAGCATTTT
TRBJ2-5,TRBV7-9,-,-,CASSLGTVEGETQYF,TGTGCCAGCAGCTTAGGGACAGTGGAAGGGGAGACCCAGTACTTC
TRBJ1-1,TRBV29-1,-,few,CSVVRVMNTEAFF,TGCAGCGTTGTACGAGTCATGAACACTGAAGCTTTCTTT
TRBJ1-2,TRBV7-8,TRBD1,-,CASSTQGQLYGYTF,TGTGCCAGCAGCACCCAGGGACAGCTCTATGGCTACACCTTC
TRBJ2-3,TRBV11-2,-,few,CASSSRIRVAGTDTQYF,TGTGCCAGCAGCTCACGGATTCGGGTCGCGGGGACAGATACGCAGTATTTT
TRBJ1-1,TRBV30,-,few,CAWAPYPTEAFF,TGTGCCTGGGCCCCTTACCCCACTGAAGCTTTCTTT
TRBJ2-1,TRBV25-1,-,-,CASSELGKRDNEQFF,TGTGCCAGCAGTGAATTGGGGAAGCGGGACAATGAGCAGTTCTTC
TRBJ2-3,TRBV5-1,TRBD2,-,CASSSEAGGSTDTQYF,TGCGCCAGCAGCTCAGAAGCGGGGGGAAGCACAGATACGCAGTATTTT
TRBJ2-3,TRBV20-1,-,few,CSARDRRRPRDTQYF,TGCAGTGCTAGAGATCGGAGACGACCGAGGGATACGCAGTATTTT
TRBJ2-1,TRBV4-3,-,few,CASSQGISSAVDEQFF,TGCGCCAGCAGCCAAGGAATCTCTAGCGCCGTGGATGAGCAGTTCTTC
TRBJ2-2,TRBV27,-,many,CASSLAGENTGELFF,TGTGCCAGCAGTTTAGCCGGGGAAAACACCGGGGAGCTGTTTTTT
TRBJ2-1,TRBV20-1,-,-,CSARVLAGSSYNEQFF,TGCAGTGCTAGAGTTTTGGCGGGGAGCTCCTACAATGAGCAGTTCTTC
TRBJ2-1,TRBV29-1,TRBD1,many,CSVSAGTGVPPTGQFF,TGCAGCGTTTCTGCCGGGACAGGGGTCCCCCCCACTGGACAGTTCTTC
TRBJ1-1,TRBV20-1,TRBD1,-,CSARGKQGKALEAFF,TGCAGTGCTAGAGGAAAACAGGGGAAGGCTTTAGAAGCTTTCTTT
TRBJ2-1,TRBV29-1,TRBD2,many,CSVDGLGGGGYYNEQFF,TGCAGCGTTGATGGACTGGGAGGCGGGGGATACTACAATGAGCAGTTCTTC
TRBJ2-3,TRBV11-3,TRBD2,-,CASSLSGGHRTDTQYF,TGTGCCAGCAGCTTAAGCGGGGGCCACCGCACAGATACGCAGTATTTT
TRBJ2-5,TRBV24-1,TRBD2,-,CATSDSSGAETQYF,TGTGCCACCAGTGATTCTAGCGGGGCGGAGACCCAGTACTTC
TRBJ1-2,TRBV5-6,-,-,CASSRDLVNYGYTF,TGTGCCAGCAGCAGGGACCTCGTGAACTATGGCTACACCTTC
TRBJ2-3,TRBV24-1,TRBD1,-,CATSGGTGKTDTQYF,TGTGCCACCAGTGGCGGGACAGGGAAGACAGATACGCAGTATTTT